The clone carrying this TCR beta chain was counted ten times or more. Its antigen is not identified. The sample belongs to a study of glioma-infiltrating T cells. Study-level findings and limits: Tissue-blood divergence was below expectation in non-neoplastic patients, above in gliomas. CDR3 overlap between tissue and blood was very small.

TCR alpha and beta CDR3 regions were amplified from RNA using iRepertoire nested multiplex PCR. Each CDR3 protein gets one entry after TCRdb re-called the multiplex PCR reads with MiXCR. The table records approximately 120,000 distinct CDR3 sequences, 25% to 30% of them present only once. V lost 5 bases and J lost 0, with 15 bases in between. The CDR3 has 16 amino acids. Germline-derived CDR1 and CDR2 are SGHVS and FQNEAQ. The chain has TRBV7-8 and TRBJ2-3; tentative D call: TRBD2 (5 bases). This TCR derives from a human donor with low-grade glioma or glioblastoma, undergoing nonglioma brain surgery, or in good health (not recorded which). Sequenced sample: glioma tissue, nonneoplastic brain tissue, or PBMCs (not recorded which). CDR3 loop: CASSRGPKGSTDTQYF. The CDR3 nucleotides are TGTGCCAGCAGCAGAGGGCCCAAAGGCAGCACAGATACGCAGTATTTT. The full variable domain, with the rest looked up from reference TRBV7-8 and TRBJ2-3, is GAGVSQSPRYKVAKRGQDVALRCDPISGHVSLFWYQQALGQGPEFLTYFQNEAQLDKSGLPSDRFFAERPEGSVSTLKIQRTQQEDSAVYLCASSRGPKGSTDTQYFGPGTRLTVL.